Shown below are 11 T cell receptor beta chains from a single sample sequenced in a study of T cells expressing NK-cell markers. Following a re-call of the 5' RACE reads, TCRdb has one entry per CDR3 protein and lacks DNA. Its table lists approximately 420,000 distinct CDR3 sequences. The source material was blood T cells: a sorted CD56 or NKG2C T cell subset, CD4+ or CD8+ T cells, or bulk PBMC T cells (not recorded which). The receptors were sampled from a woman between 50 and 59 years old in good health.

This chain connects TRBV29-1 to TRBJ2-7; TCRdb picks TRBD1, but there is no DNA to check that call. Germline CDR1 and CDR2: SQVTM and ANQGSEA. The CDR3 is 14 residues long. The CDR3 sequence: CSVSRRLGDYEQYF.

V usage is TRBV24-1 and J usage is TRBJ1-2. Germline V lookup: CDR1 KGHDR, CDR2 SFDVKD. The CDR3 is made up of 14 amino acids. CDR3 region: CATSDFRQAYGYTF.

This rearrangement joins TRBV20-1 to TRBJ1-4; checking the TCRdb D call of TRBD1 is not possible without DNA. The CDR3 length is 15 residues. Germline lookup yields CDR1 DFQATT and CDR2 SNEGSKA (reference sequence). The chain's CDR3 is CSAPPMGTTTEKLFF.

The chain uses TRBV11-3 and TRBJ2-2; TCRdb gives TRBD2 as the D gene, but with no DNA this cannot be confirmed. The V gene's germline CDR1 is SGHNT and CDR2 YENEEA. The CDR3 runs 11 residues. CDR3 residues: CASSGPLELFF.

J is TRBJ1-5 and V is TRBV12-3 or TRBV12-4; TCRdb proposes TRBD1, but this gene call is untestable without DNA. The CDR3 contains 15 residues. The CDR3 reads CASSGQGGGNQPQHF.

The chain has TRBV7-8 and TRBJ2-3; the D call from TCRdb, TRBD2, cannot be confirmed without DNA. There are 17 residues in the CDR3. Germline V gene sequence: CDR1 SGHVS, CDR2 FQNEAQ. The CDR3 loop reads CASSLTGTSGITDTQYF.

The chain combines TRBV6-1 with TRBJ2-5; there is no DNA to check the TCRdb D call of TRBD1. Germline V gene data show CDR1 as MNHNS and CDR2 as SASEGT. The CDR3 is 15 residues long. The CDR3 loop reads CASSEGGYGTETQYF.

The rearrangement links TRBV3-1 to TRBJ2-2; as DNA is missing, the TRBD1 call by TCRdb cannot be tested. This CDR3 has 14 amino acids. Germline CDR1 is LGHDT and CDR2 is YNNKEL (reference sequence). The CDR3 region is CASRRKGATGELFF.

This chain links TRBV30 with TRBJ1-1; TCRdb returns TRBD1, unconfirmable since there is no DNA. Germline CDR1 and CDR2: GTSNPN and SVGIG (reference sequence). The CDR3 consists of 12 residues. The CDR3 loop reads CAWGPHGGEAFF.

The chain uses TRBV27 and TRBJ1-5; the TCRdb D gene call, TRBD1, has no DNA to confirm it. This CDR3 contains 15 residues. Germline V gene data show CDR1 as MNHEY and CDR2 as SMNVEV (reference sequence). This CDR3 reads CASSLRGHSNQPQHF.

The gene calls are TRBV20-1 and TRBJ2-3. The CDR3 totals 15 residues. Germline V gives CDR1 DFQATT, CDR2 SNEGSKA (reference sequence). CDR3 residues: CSAYPRFSTTDTQYF.